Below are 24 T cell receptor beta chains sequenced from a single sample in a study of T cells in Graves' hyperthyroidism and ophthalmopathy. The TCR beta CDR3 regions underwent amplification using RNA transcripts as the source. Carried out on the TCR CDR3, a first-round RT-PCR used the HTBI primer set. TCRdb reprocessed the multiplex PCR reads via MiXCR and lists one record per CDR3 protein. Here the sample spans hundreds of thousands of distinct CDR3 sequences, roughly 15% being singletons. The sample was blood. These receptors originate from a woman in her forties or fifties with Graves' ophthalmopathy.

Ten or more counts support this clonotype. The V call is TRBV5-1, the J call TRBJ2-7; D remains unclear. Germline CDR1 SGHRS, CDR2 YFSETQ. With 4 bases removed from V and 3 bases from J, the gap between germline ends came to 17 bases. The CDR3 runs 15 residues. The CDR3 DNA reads TGCGCCAGCAGCCCCCGATATGGACGGAACTACGAGCAGTACTTC. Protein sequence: CASSPRYGRNYEQYF.

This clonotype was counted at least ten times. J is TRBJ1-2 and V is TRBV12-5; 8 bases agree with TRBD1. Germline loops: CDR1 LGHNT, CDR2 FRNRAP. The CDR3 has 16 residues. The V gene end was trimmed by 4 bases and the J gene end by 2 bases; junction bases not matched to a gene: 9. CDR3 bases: TGTGCTAGTGGTTCCCCCCGACAGGGGCCGAACTATGGCTACACCTTC. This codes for CASGSPRQGPNYGYTF.

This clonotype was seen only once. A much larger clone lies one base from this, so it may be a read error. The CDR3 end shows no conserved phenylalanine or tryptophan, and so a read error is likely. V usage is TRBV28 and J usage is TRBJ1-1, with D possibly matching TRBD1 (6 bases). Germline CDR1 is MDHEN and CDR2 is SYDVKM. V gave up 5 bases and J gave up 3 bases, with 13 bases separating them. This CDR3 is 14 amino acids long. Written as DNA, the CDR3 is TGTGCCAGCAGTGACCAGGGGCGCTACACTGAAGCTTTCCTT. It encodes CASSDQGRYTEAFL.

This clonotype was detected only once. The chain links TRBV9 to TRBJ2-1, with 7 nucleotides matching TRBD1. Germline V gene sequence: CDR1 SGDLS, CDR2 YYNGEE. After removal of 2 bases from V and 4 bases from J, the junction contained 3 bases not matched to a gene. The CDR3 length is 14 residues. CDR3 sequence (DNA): TGTGCCAGCAGCGTGACAGGGAAATACAATGAGCAGTTCTTC. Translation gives CASSVTGKYNEQFF. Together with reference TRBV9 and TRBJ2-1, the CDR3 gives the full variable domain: DSGVTQTPKHLITATGQRVTLRCSPRSGDLSVYWYQQSLDQGLQFLIQYYNGEERAKGNILERFSAQQFPDLHSELNLSSLELGDSALYFCASSVTGKYNEQFFGPGTRLTVL.

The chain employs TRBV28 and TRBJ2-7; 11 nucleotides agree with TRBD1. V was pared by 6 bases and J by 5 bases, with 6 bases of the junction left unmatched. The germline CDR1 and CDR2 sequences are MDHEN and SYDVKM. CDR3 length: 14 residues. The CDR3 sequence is CASSWDRGFDEQYF. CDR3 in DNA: TGTGCCAGCAGCTGGGACAGGGGGTTCGACGAGCAGTACTTC.

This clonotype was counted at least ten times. CDR3 sequence (DNA): TGTGCCAGCAGCTTAAAGGGTGAAGCTTTCTTT. Residues: CASSLKGEAFF. The V and J genes are TRBV7-8 and TRBJ1-1; D not resolved. The germline CDR1 and CDR2 sequences are SGHVS and FQNEAQ. Trimming removed 2 bases from V and 7 bases from J, with 5 bases in between. The CDR3 has 11 amino acids.

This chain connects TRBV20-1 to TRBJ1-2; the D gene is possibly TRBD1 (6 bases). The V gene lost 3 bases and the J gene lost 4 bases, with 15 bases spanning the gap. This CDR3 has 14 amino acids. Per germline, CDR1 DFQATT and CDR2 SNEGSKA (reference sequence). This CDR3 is CSASSPGAFYGYTF. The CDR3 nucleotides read TGCAGTGCTAGCTCCCCGGGGGCGTTCTATGGCTACACCTTC.

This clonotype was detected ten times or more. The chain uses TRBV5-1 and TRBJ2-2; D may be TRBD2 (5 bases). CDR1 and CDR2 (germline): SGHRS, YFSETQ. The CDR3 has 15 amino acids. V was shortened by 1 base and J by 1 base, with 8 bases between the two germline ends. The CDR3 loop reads CASSLSAENTGELFF. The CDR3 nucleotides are TGCGCCAGCAGCTTGTCAGCGGAGAACACCGGGGAGCTGTTTTTT.

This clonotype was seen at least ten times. The CDR3 coding sequence is TGTGCCATCAGTGAGATAGCGGGAAATGATGAGACCCAGTACTTC. This sequence encodes CAISEIAGNDETQYF. The chain recombines TRBV10-3 with TRBJ2-5, with 8 bases identical to TRBD2. CDR3 length: 15 residues. Germline V CDR1 and CDR2: ENHRY, SYGVKD. V lost 2 bases to trimming and J lost 5 bases; unmatched junction nucleotides: 7.

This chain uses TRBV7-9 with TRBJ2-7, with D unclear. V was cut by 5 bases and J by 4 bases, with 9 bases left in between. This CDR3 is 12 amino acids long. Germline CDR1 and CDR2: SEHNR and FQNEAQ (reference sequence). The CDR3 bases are TGTGCCAGCAGCCATTCTAGTTACGAGCAGTACTTC. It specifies CASSHSSYEQYF.

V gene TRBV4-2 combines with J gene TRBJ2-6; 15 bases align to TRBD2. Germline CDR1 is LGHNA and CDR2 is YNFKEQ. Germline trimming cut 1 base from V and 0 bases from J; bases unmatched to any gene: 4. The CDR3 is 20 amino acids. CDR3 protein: CASSQVGGLAGGSGANVLTF. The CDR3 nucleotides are TGTGCCAGCAGCCAAGTGGGGGGACTAGCGGGGGGCTCTGGGGCCAACGTCCTGACTTTC.

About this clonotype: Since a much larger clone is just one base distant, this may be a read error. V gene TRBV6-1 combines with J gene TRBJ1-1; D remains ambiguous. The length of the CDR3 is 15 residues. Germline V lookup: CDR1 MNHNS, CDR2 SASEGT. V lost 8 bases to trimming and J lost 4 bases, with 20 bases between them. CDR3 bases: TGTGCCAGCCAAATAAGGCCTAAGGGTAGCACTGAAGCTTTCTTT. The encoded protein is CASQIRPKGSTEAFF.

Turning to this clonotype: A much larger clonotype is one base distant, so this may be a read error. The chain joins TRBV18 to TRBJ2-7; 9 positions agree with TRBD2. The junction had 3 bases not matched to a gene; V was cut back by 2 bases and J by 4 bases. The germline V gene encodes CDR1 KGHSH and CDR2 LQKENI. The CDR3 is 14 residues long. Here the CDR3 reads CASSPSGRRYEQYF. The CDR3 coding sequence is TGTGCCAGCTCACCAAGCGGGAGGAGGTACGAGCAGTACTTC.

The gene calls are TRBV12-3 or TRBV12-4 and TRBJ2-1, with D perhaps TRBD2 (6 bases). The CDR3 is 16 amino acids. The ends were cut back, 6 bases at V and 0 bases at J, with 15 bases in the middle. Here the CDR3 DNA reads TGTGCCAGCAGCCCTTGGGACTTCAGCTCCTACAATGAGCAGTTCTTC. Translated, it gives CASSPWDFSSYNEQFF.

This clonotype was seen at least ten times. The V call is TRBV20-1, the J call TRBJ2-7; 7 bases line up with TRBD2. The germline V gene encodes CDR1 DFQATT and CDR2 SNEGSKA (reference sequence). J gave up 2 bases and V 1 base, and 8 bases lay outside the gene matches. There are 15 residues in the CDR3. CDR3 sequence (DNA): TGCAGTGCTAGAGGGTTTACTAGCGACCCCTACGAGCAGTACTTC. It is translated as CSARGFTSDPYEQYF.

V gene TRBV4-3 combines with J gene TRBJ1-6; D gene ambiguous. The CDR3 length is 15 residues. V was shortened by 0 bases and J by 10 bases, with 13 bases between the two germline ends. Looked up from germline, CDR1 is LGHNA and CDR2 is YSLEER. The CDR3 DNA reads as TGCGCCAGCAGCCAAGACAGTCTAGCCCTATCACCCCTCCACTTT. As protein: CASSQDSLALSPLHF.

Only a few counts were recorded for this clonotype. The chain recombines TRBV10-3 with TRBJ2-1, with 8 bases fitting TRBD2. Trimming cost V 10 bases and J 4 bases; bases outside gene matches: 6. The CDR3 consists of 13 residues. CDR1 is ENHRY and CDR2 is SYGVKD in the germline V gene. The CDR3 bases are TGTGCCACCGGGACTAGGGATTACAATGAGCAGTTCTTC. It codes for CATGTRDYNEQFF.

CDR3 sequence (DNA): TGCGCCAGCGGGGGACTAGCGGGAGTAAGCTCCTACGAGCAGTACTTC. Its translation is CASGGLAGVSSYEQYF. The chain carries TRBV10-2 and TRBJ2-7, with TRBD2 matching over 14 bases. Per germline, CDR1 WSHSY and CDR2 SAAADI. The CDR3 is 16 amino acids. V shed 8 bases, J shed 0 bases, and the junction held 6 bases outside the gene matches.

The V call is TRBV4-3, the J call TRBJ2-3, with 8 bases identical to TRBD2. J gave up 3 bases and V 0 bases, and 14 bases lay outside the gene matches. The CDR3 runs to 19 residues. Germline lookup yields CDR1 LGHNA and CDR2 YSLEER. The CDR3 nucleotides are TGCGCCAGCAGCCAAGATCTTTTAGGGGGACTAGAAAAAACAGATACGCAGTATTTT. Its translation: CASSQDLLGGLEKTDTQYF.

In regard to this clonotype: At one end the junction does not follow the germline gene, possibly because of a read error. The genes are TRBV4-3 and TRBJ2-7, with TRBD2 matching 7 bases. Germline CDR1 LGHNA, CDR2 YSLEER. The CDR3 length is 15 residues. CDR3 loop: CASSKEAGFSYEQYF. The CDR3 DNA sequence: TGCGCCAGCAGCAAAGAAGCGGGATTTTCCTACGAGCAGTACTTC.

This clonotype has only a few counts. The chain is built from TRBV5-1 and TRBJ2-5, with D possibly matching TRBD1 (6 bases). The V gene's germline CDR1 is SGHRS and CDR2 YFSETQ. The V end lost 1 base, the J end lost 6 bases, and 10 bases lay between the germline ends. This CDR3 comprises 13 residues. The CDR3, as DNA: TGCGCCAGCAGCTTGAGGGGGTCGAAGACCCAGTACTTC. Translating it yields CASSLRGSKTQYF. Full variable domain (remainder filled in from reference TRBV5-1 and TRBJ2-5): KAGVTQTPRYLIKTRGQQVTLSCSPISGHRSVSWYQQTPGQGLQFLFEYFSETQRNKGNFPGRFSGRQFSNSRSEMNVSTLELGDSALYLCASSLRGSKTQYFGPGTRLLVL.

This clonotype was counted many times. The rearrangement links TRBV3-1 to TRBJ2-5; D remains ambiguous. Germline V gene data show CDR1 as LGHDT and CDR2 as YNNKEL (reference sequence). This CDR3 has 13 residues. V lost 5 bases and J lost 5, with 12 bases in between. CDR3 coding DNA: TGTGCCAGCAGCAAAGCTAGTCGGGAGACCCAGTACTTC. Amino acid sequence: CASSKASRETQYF.

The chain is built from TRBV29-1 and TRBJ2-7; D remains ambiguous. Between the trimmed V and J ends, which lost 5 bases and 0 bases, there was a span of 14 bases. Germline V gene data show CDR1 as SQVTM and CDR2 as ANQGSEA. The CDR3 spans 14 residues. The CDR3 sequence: CSVFGTANSYEQYF. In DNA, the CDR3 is TGCAGCGTTTTTGGTACAGCGAACTCCTACGAGCAGTACTTC.

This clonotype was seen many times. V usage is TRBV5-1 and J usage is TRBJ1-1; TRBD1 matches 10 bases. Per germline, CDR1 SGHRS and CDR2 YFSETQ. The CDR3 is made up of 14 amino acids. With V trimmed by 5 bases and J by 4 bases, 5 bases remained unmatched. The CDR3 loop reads CASRNRTGGTEAFF. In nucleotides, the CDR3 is TGCGCCAGCAGGAATCGGACAGGGGGCACTGAAGCTTTCTTT. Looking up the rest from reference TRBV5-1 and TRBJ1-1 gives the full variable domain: KAGVTQTPRYLIKTRGQQVTLSCSPISGHRSVSWYQQTPGQGLQFLFEYFSETQRNKGNFPGRFSGRQFSNSRSEMNVSTLELGDSALYLCASRNRTGGTEAFFGQGTRLTVV.